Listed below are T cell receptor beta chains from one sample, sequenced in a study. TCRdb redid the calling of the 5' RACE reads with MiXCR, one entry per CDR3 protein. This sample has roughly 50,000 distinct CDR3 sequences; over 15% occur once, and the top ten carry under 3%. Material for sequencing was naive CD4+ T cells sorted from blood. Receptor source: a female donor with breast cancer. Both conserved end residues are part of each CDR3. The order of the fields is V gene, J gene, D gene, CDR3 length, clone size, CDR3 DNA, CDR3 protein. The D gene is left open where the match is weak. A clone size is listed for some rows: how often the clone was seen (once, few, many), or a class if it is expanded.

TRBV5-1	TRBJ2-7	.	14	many	TGCGCCAGCAGCCTAAATATACAGACCTACGAGCAGTACTTC	CASSLNIQTYEQYF
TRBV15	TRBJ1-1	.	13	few	TGTGCCACCAGCAGAGTCGCTACCGCTGAAGCTTTCTTT	CATSRVATAEAFF
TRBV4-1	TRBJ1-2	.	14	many	TGCGCCAGCAGCCAAGATAAAGGGTACCATGGCTACACCTTC	CASSQDKGYHGYTF
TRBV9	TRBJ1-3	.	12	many	TGTGCCAGCAGCGTAGCTGGAAACACCATATATTTT	CASSVAGNTIYF
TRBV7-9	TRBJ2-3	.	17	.	TGTGCCAGCAGCGCACGGTACCGCGGACCAGACACAGATACGCAGTATTTT	CASSARYRGPDTDTQYF
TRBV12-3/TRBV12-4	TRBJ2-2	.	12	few	TGTGCCAGCAGTTTCAGTGCCGGGGAGCTGTTTTTT	CASSFSAGELFF
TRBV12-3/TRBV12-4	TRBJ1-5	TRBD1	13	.	TGTGCCAGCGGACAGGGGGACGGTCAGCCCCAGCATTTT	CASGQGDGQPQHF
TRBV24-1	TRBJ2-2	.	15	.	TGTGCCACCAGTGGCTCGGGAGCCGGCACCAGGGAGCTGTCTTTT	CATSGSGAGTRELSF
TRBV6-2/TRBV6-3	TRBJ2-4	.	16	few	TGTGCCAGCAGTTACTCGAAGTGGGGAGACCAAAACATTCAGTACTTC	CASSYSKWGDQNIQYF
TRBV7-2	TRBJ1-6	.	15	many	TGTGCCAGCAGCTTCACGGCAGCACATAATTCACCCCTCCACTTT	CASSFTAAHNSPLHF
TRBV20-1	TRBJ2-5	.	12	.	TGCAGTGCTAGAGGAGAATCCCGGACCCAGTACTTC	CSARGESRTQYF
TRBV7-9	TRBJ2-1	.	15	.	TGTGCCAGCAGCTTAGGGGGAACTGAGGACAATGAGCAGTTCTTC	CASSLGGTEDNEQFF
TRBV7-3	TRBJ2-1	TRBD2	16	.	TGTGCCAGCAGCTTCTCTGGGACTAGCGGGAGCTATGGGCAGTTCTTC	CASSFSGTSGSYGQFF
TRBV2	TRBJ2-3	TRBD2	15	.	TGTGCCAGCAGTGAAGCGCGGACTAGCGCGGATACGCAGTATTTT	CASSEARTSADTQYF
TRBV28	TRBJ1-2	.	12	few	TGTGCCAGCAGCCGGGACCCGAAAGGCTACACCTTC	CASSRDPKGYTF
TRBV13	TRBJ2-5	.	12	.	TGTGCCAGCAATAGCGCTCAAGAGACCCAGTACTTC	CASNSAQETQYF
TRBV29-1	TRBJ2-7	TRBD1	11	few	TGCAGCGCCTCAGACCGGGACAGGCCGTACTTC	CSASDRDRPYF
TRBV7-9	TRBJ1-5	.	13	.	TGTGCCAGCAACTTAGGAAGCAATCAGCCCCAGCATTTT	CASNLGSNQPQHF
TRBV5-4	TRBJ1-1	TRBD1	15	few	TGTGCCAGCAGCTCCGGGACAGACGGGAACACTGAAGCTTTCTTT	CASSSGTDGNTEAFF
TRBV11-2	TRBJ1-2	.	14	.	TGTGCCAGCAGCACCCACCGGGACACCTATGGCTACACCTTC	CASSTHRDTYGYTF
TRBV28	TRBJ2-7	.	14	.	TGTGCCAGCAGTTTCCTCAAGGGGGCCTACGAGCAGTACTTC	CASSFLKGAYEQYF
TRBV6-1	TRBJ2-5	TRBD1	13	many	TGTGCCAGCAGCCGGGACAGGCAAGAGACCCAGTACTTC	CASSRDRQETQYF
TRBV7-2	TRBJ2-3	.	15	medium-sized	TGTGCCAGCAGCTTAGCCACGGGCGTCGGAGATACGCAGTATTTT	CASSLATGVGDTQYF
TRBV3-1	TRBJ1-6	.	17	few	TGTGCCAGCAGCCAAGATCTGCCGAGCTCCTATAATTCACCCCTCCACTTT	CASSQDLPSSYNSPLHF
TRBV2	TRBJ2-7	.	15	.	TGTGCCAGCAGTGCTGACCGCCTCCCCCCGGTCGAGCAGTACTTC	CASSADRLPPVEQYF
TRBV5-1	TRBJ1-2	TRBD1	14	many	TGCGCCAGCAGCTTGACAGGGGAAAACTATGGCTACACCTTC	CASSLTGENYGYTF
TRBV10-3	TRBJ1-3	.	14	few	TGTGCCATCGCGCAGCGACTCTCTGGAAACACCATATATTTT	CAIAQRLSGNTIYF
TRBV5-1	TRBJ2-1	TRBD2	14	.	TGCGCCAGCAGCGAACTAGCGGGGGGTCAGGAGCAGTTCTTC	CASSELAGGQEQFF
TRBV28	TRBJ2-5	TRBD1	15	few	TGTGCCAGCAGCTTCGGGACAGGGGTCCAAGAGACCCAGTACTTC	CASSFGTGVQETQYF
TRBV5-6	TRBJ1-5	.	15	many	TGTGCCAGCAGCTTGTGGGACTCGAACAATCAGCCCCAGCATTTT	CASSLWDSNNQPQHF
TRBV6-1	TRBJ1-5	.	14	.	TGTGCCAGCAGTAAGGAAGTTAGCAATCAGCCCCAGCATTTT	CASSKEVSNQPQHF
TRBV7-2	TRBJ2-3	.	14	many	TGTGCCAGCAGGGGTGGACGCGGAACGTCGCCGCAGTATTTT	CASRGGRGTSPQYF
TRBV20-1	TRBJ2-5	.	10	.	TGCAGTGCTAGGCAAGAGACCCAGTACTTC	CSARQETQYF
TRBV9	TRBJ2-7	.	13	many	TGTGCCAGCAGCTACAGTACCTCCTACGAGCAGTACTTC	CASSYSTSYEQYF
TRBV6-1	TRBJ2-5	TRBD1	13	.	TGTGCCAGCAGCCGGGACAGGAAAGAGACCCAGTACTTC	CASSRDRKETQYF
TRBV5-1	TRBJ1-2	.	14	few	TGCGCCAGCAGCTTGTTTTCAGAGCGATATGGCTACACCTTC	CASSLFSERYGYTF
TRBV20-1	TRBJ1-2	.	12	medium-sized	TGCAGTGCTAGAGATCGGGAAGATGGCTACACCTTC	CSARDREDGYTF
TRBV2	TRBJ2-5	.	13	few	TGTGCCAGGGCAGTCCCAGGCGGAGAGACCCAGTACTTC	CARAVPGGETQYF
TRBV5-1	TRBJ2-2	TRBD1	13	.	TGCGCCAGCCGGCTGACAGGGGCTGGGGAGCTGTTTTTT	CASRLTGAGELFF
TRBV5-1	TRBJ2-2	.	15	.	TGCGCCAGCAGCTTGGCCGCGCAGAACACCGGGGAGCTGTTTTTT	CASSLAAQNTGELFF
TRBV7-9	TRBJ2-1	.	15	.	TGTGCCAGCAGCTTAGCGGGAGTCGACTACAATGAGCAGTTCTTC	CASSLAGVDYNEQFF
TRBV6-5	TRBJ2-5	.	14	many	TGTGCCAGCAGGGACGATTGGTACCAAGAGACCCAGTACTTC	CASRDDWYQETQYF
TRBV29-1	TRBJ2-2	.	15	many	TGCAGCGCCACGGACAGGATGGGGGGCACCGGGGAGCTGTTTTTT	CSATDRMGGTGELFF
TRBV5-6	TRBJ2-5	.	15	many	TGTGCCAGCAGCTTGGGCCCAACTAGGGCGGAGACCCAGTACTTC	CASSLGPTRAETQYF
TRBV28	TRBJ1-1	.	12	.	TGTGCCAGCCAAGACGGGGGCACTGAAGCTTTCTTT	CASQDGGTEAFF
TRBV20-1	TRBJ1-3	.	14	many	TGCAGTGCTTCCGACGGCGCCTCTGGAAACACCATATATTTT	CSASDGASGNTIYF
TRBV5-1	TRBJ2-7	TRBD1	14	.	TGCGCCAGCTTATCCGGGACAGGGACAGAAGAGCAGTACTTC	CASLSGTGTEEQYF
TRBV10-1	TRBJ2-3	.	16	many	TGCGCCAGCAGTGAGTTCACCCCCGGGCGCGGAGATACGCAGTATTTT	CASSEFTPGRGDTQYF
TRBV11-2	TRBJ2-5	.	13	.	TGTGCCAGCAGCCCACGACCGCAAGAGACCCAGTACTTC	CASSPRPQETQYF
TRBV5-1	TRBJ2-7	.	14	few	TGCGCCAGCAGCTCGGACCGAGGAGCCTACGAGCAGTACTTC	CASSSDRGAYEQYF
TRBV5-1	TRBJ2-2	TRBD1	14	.	TGCGCCAGCGTCCGAGGGGGCGACACCGGGGAGCTGTTTTTT	CASVRGGDTGELFF
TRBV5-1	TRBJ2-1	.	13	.	TGCGCCAGCAGCGCCGTAGTATCCAATGAGCAGTTCTTC	CASSAVVSNEQFF
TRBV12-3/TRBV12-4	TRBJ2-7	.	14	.	TGTGCCAGCAGTTTAATGGGGCAAACCTACGAGCAGTACTTC	CASSLMGQTYEQYF
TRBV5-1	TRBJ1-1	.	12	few	TGCGCCAGCAGCTTCAACCGGGACCAAGCTTTCTTT	CASSFNRDQAFF